Detailed here is one TCR beta chain. The antigen is undetermined. It was with 60 Vbeta and 13 Jbeta primers that the PCR ran. Sequencing was performed with immunoSEQ multiplex PCR; in TCRdb, only in-frame clones are kept and a portion is missing. The sample table sets out roughly 80,000 clones. Germline V gene data show CDR1 as MNHNY and CDR2 as SVGAGI (reference sequence). There are 14 residues in the CDR3. J lost 6 bases, V lost 6 bases, and 8 bases had no gene match. This sample is part of a study of cytomegalovirus exposure and HLA in healthy donors. Notes on the study in general: Presence/absence results assume similar sequencing depth per donor, which may not hold. The classifier, whose performance was assessed in both the original and validation cohorts, reportedly diagnosed cytomegalovirus status with high specificity and sensitivity.

The clonotype comes from a man aged 50 to 60 in good health and CMV-seronegative. Sequencing was carried out using PBMCs. The rearrangement uses TRBV6-6 and TRBJ1-5; 7 bases are a match to TRBD1. The CDR3: CASSKPGTAQPQHF. In DNA, the CDR3 is TGTGCCAGCAGCAAACCCGGGACAGCTCAGCCCCAGCATTTT.